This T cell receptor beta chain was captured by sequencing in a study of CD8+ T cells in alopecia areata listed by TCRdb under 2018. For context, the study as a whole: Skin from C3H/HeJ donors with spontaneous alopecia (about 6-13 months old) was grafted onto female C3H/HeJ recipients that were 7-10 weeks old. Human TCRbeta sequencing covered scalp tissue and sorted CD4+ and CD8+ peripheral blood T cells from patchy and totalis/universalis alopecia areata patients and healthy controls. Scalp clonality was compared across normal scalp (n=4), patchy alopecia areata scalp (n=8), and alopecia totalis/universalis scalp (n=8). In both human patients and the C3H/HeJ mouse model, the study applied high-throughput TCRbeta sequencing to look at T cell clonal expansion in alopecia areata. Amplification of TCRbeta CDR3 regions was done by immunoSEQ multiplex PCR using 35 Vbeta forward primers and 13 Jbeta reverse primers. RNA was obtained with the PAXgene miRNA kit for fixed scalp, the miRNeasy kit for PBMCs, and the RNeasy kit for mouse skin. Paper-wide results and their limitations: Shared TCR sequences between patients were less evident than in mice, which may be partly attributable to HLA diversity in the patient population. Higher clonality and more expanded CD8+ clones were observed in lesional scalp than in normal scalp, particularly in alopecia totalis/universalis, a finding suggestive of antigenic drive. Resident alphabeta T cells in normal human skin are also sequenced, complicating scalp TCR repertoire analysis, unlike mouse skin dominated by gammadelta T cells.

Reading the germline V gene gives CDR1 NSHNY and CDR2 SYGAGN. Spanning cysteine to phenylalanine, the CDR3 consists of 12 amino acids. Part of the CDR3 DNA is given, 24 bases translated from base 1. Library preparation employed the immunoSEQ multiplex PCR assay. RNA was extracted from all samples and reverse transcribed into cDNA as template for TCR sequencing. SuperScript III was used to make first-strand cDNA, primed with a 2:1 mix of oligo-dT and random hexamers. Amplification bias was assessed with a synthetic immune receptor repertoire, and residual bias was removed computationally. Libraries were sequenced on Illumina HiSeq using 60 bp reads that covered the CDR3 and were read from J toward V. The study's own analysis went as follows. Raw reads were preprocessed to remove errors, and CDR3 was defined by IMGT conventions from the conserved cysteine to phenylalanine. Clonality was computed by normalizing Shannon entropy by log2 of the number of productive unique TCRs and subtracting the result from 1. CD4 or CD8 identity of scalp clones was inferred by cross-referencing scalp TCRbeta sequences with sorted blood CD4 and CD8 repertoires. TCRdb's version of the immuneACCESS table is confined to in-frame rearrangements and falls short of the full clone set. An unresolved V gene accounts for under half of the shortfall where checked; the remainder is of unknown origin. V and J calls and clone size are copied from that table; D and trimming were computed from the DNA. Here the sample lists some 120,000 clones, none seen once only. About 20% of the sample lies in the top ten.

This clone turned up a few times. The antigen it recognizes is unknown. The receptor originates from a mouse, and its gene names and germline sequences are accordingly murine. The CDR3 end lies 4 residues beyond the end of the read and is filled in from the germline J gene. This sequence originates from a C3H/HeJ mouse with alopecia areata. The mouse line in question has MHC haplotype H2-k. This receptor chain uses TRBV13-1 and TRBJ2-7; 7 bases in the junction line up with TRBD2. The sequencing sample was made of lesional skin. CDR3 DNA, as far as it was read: TGTGCCAGCAGCCTGGGGGATTAT. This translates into CASSLGDY. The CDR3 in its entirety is CASSLGDYEQYF.